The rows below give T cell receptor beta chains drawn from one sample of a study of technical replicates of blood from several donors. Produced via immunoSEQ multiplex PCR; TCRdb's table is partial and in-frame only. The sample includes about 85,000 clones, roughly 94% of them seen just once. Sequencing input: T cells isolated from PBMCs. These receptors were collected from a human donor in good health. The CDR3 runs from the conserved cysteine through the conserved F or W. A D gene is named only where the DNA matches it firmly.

CASSLGGSGRFSSYEQYF	TRBD2	TRBV5-1	TRBJ2-7
CASKGGNQPQHF	NA	TRBV6-5	TRBJ1-5
CASSRTAGFYTGELFF	NA	TRBV7-3	TRBJ2-2
CASSMEDSPGWLGLFF	NA	TRBV19	TRBJ1-4
CATDTGAGRQPQHF	TRBD1	TRBV19	TRBJ1-5
CASSAGTGAPYEQYF	TRBD1	TRBV5-1	TRBJ2-7
CAWSQGGGNTIYF	NA	TRBV30	TRBJ1-3
CASSRIYEQYF	NA	TRBV28	TRBJ2-7
CASSVDPGVLGRFF	NA	TRBV9	TRBJ2-1
CASSSPLSGVCFF	NA	TRBV13	TRBJ1-1
CASSQALAGDEQYF	TRBD2	TRBV4-1	TRBJ2-7
CASKEGPTKDQPQHF	NA	TRBV2	TRBJ1-5
CASSKGKNPGAQETQYF	NA	TRBV21-1	TRBJ2-5
CASTAGYGNTIYF	NA	TRBV25-1	TRBJ1-3
CASSPQGPANYGYTF	NA	TRBV4-1	TRBJ1-2
CATSSKWGLETQYF	NA	TRBV15	TRBJ2-5
CATSREGRGYGYTF	NA	TRBV15	TRBJ1-2
CAWSTGGVVHGYTF	TRBD1	TRBV30	TRBJ1-2
CAWTGGYYGYTF	TRBD1	TRBV30	TRBJ1-2
CASSFGSYNEQFF	NA	TRBV5-1	TRBJ2-1
CASSLQGFEQYF	TRBD1	TRBV11-3	TRBJ2-7
CASSQEAVSGGSGGQFF	TRBD2	TRBV14	TRBJ2-1
CSVLGLPLWSDNEQFF	NA	TRBV29-1	TRBJ2-1
CASSYGGALTYEQYF	TRBD2	TRBV5-8	TRBJ2-7
CASSLPDSQETQYF	NA	TRBV4-1	TRBJ2-5
CASSYDSSGANVLTF	NA	TRBV6-6	TRBJ2-6
CASSFRTEQYF	NA	TRBV7-9	TRBJ2-7
CASGLTGNEQFF	NA	TRBV12-5	TRBJ2-1
CASSSAGGNNSPLHF	NA	TRBV6-5	TRBJ1-6
CASSQGTGMDKNIQYF	TRBD1	TRBV4-1	TRBJ2-4
CASRPHSGGAYNEQFF	TRBD2	TRBV28	TRBJ2-1
CSVAETGWETQYF	TRBD1	TRBV29-1	TRBJ2-5
CASSLALLLADYNEQFF	TRBD2	TRBV7-8	TRBJ2-1
CASSPGTSGRVGNEQFF	TRBD2	TRBV28	TRBJ2-1
CASSLIRVSPLHF	NA	TRBV11-2	TRBJ1-6
CASSLTGLWTDTQYF	TRBD1	TRBV27	TRBJ2-3
CASSGQEATPNPGELFF	NA	TRBV9	TRBJ2-2
CAISAGGGTGNTIYF	TRBD1	TRBV10-3	TRBJ1-3
CASSSTSENTGELFF	TRBD2	TRBV5-1	TRBJ2-2
CASSYPGQGSGNTIYF	TRBD1	TRBV6-6	TRBJ1-3
CASSQDFPTVREQYF	NA	TRBV4-2	TRBJ2-7
CAWSPDSSPLHF	NA	TRBV30	TRBJ1-6
CASSLRGSYEQYF	NA	TRBV7-9	TRBJ2-7
CASSLLGQGRYSNQPQHF	TRBD1	TRBV27	TRBJ1-5
CAWSVLPGGTYEQYF	TRBD1	TRBV30	TRBJ2-7
CASSLEWWTSGMAPSGANVLTF	TRBD2	TRBV5-1	TRBJ2-6
CASPRVRRWLLPFF	NA	TRBV11-2	TRBJ1-1
CANMQGARITEAFF	TRBD1	TRBV27	TRBJ1-1
CASSGFSGAGNQPQHF	NA	TRBV28	TRBJ1-5
CASSQLGLAVHMQFF	TRBD2	TRBV4-1	TRBJ2-1
CASIPPGQGVGNEQFF	TRBD1	TRBV2	TRBJ2-1
CASSLDPPELANEKLFF	NA	TRBV5-1	TRBJ1-4
CASSSEKWGRRNTEAFF	NA	TRBV11-3	TRBJ1-1
CASSPRTGQSTDTQYF	TRBD1	TRBV5-4	TRBJ2-3